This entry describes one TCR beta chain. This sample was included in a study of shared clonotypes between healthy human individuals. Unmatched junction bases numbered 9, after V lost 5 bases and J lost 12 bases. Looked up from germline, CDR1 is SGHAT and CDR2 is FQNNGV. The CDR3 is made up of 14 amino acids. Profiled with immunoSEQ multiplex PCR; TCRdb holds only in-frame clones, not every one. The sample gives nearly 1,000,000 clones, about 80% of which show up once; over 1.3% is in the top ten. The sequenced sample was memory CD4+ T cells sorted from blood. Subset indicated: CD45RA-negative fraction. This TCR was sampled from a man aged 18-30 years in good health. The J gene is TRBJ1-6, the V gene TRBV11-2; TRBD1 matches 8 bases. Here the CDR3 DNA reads TGTGCCAGCAGCCCGTTGGCTGGGACAGGACCCCTCCACTTT. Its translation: CASSPLAGTGPLHF.